A selection of T cell receptor beta chains follows, all from one sample in a study of cytomegalovirus exposure and HLA in healthy donors. Sequenced by immunoSEQ multiplex PCR; TCRdb stores in-frame clones only, minus some. The table includes some 140,000 clones, 80% detected once. The specimen sequenced was PBMCs. Every receptor here comes from a man younger than 40 in good health and CMV-seronegative. Each CDR3 is given with its conserved first and last residue. A D gene is named only where the DNA matches it firmly.

D | V | CDR3
TRBD1 | TRBV5-4 | CASSLRTGVIGYTF
TRBD1 | TRBV19 | CASRKGRDRGSDTQYF
TRBD2 | TRBV7-2 | CASSLKAGGTYEQYF
NA | TRBV5-4 | CASSLSGSGYEQYF
TRBD2 | TRBV30 | CAWSAIRIAGGRTDTQYF
TRBD1 | TRBV7-9 | CASRQGATGTQYF
TRBD2 | TRBV7-9 | CASSPSGRAPDTQYF
TRBD2 | TRBV11-2 | CASSLELAGGPGTDTQYF
TRBD1 | TRBV6-1 | CASSVDRGNEKLFF
NA | TRBV28 | CASSLSGLHSGNTIYF
NA | TRBV27 | CASSENPGRRPQHF
TRBD1 | TRBV28 | CASSTGTGLDEQYF
NA | TRBV18 | CASSQTQLSYEQYF
NA | TRBV9 | CASSVSGSTDTQYF
TRBD1 | TRBV18 | CASSPRTGGRRETQYF
NA | TRBV7-2 | CASSLHRQSQNIQYF
NA | TRBV13 | CASSSAARGYNEQFF
NA | TRBV5-1 | CASSRTPQETQYF
TRBD1 | TRBV28 | CASSLGGRNQPQHF
NA | TRBV9 | CASSQGGGGQETQYF
TRBD1 | TRBV7-2 | CASSLWDSYGYTF
NA | TRBV30 | CAWSITRTALHSGNTIYF
NA | TRBV6-1 | CASRGLGYNEQFF
TRBD2 | TRBV9 | CASRRGRVADTQYF
NA | TRBV28 | CASSFPQGQVYPGELFF
TRBD2 | TRBV7-9 | CASSARTSDHEQFF
NA | TRBV19 | CASSPGGPRGYEQYF
TRBD2 | TRBV4-3 | CASSHPGGPDTQYF
NA | TRBV28 | CASSSDQPQHF
NA | TRBV9 | CASSARGQWSSYEQYF
NA | TRBV2 | CASSPGIYQPQHF
TRBD2 | TRBV10-2 | CASSRGLASNEQYF
NA | TRBV2 | CASSENPGAQPQHF
NA | TRBV7-2 | CASSLALSRETGELFF
TRBD1 | TRBV5-6 | CASSQGQLGGYTF
TRBD1 | TRBV30 | CAWRTGNQPQHF
NA | TRBV5-1 | CASSSPGNTEAFF
TRBD2 | TRBV27 | CASSPHPGLAGGSTQYF
NA | TRBV7-8 | CASSIQGNTEAFF
NA | TRBV19 | CASSSQGGRSEAFF
NA | TRBV18 | CASSPPIAVADTQYF